This T cell receptor beta chain originates from a study of blood T cell repertoires in COVID-19. Study as a whole: COVID-19 samples, acute and convalescent, were from the United States, Italy and Spain. Nucleic acid was either cDNA or gDNA, and it came from T cells, B-cell-depleted T cells, or PBMCs.

As handled by the study authors: The assay estimated nucleated cells by amplifying reference gene primers. Profiling relied on immunoSEQ multiplex PCR, and the TCRdb table lists in-frame clones only, not all of them. Clonal size and the V and J genes are those of that table, whereas D and trimming came from the DNA. The sample shows under 200,000 clones, 84% of them seen only once. The germline V gene has CDR1 LGHNA and CDR2 YSLEER. This CDR3 region has 14 residues. V was pared by 0 bases and J by 6 bases, with 5 bases of the junction left unmatched. This TCR came from a man younger than 30 with active or convalescent COVID-19. The chain is built from TRBV4-3 and TRBJ2-7; 7 nucleotides align to TRBD1. Sequenced sample: peripheral blood. This CDR3 is CASSQDGTVSEQYF. CDR3 nucleotides: TGCGCCAGCAGCCAAGATGGGACAGTCTCCGAGCAGTACTTC.